The sequence of this TCR beta chain was determined in a study of beta chain features in type 1 diabetes. Study as a whole: Cell yields, age and gender were similar between patients and healthy donors. All samples together contributed more than 90,000,000 sorted cells for examination.

The investigators reverse transcribed all of the isolated RNA, so they sequenced expressed TCRB transcripts. The method was immunoSEQ multiplex PCR; TCRdb's version includes in-frame clones alone and lacks a portion of them. The profile shows about 930,000 clones, 15% to 20% of them singletons. The sample holds a few counts of this clone. Its matching antigen is unknown. Study findings and constraints: VDJ junctions sequenced from type 1 diabetes patients showed fewer insertions and more deletions. A moderate, significant TCRB CDR3 shortening appeared in type 1 diabetes across four CD4+ subsets.

The CDR3 consists of 17 residues. Sequenced input: naive CD4+ T cells from blood. This TCR was recovered from a woman between 18 and 30 years old in good health. This chain uses TRBV12-2 with TRBJ2-3. TRBV12-2 counts as a pseudogene. CDR3 residues: CASRGKPSLRFPNTQYF. The CDR3 nucleotides read TGTGCAAGTCGCGGAAAACCTTCTCTTAGGTTCCCTAATACGCAGTATTTT.